This passage covers 10 T cell receptor beta chains from one sample sequenced in a study of blood T cell repertoires in COVID-19. The repertoire was sequenced with immunoSEQ multiplex PCR; TCRdb's copy has only in-frame clones and lacks some. The table has roughly 220,000 clones, 84% seen once. Input material: peripheral blood. The receptors come from a man aged 25 to 45 with active or convalescent COVID-19.

This clone was found once. This chain connects TRBV18 to TRBJ1-1; the D gene is possibly TRBD1 (5 bases). Trimming left V 3 bases short and J 5 bases short, with 10 bases between. The germline gives CDR1 KGHSH, CDR2 LQKENI. The CDR3 runs to 13 residues. CDR3 region: CASSPLGHTEAFF. The CDR3 DNA follows: TGTGCCAGCTCACCTCTAGGACATACTGAAGCTTTCTTT.

The chain recombines TRBV4-3 with TRBJ1-4; 7 nucleotides agree with TRBD1. The CDR3 contains 16 residues. With V trimmed by 3 bases and J by 8 bases, 12 bases remained unmatched. Germline V CDR1 and CDR2: LGHNA, YSLEER. The CDR3 nucleotides are TGCGCCAGCAGCCAGTGGGACAGTCGGGGGTCGGAAAAACTGTTTTTT. It yields the protein CASSQWDSRGSEKLFF.

This rearrangement joins TRBV25-1 to TRBJ2-2; no clear D gene. This CDR3 is 13 amino acids long. V dropped 8 bases and J dropped 0 bases, with 7 bases sitting between them. From germline, CDR1 is MGHDK and CDR2 SYGVNS. The CDR3 spells CASQNPNTGELFF. CDR3 nucleotides: TGTGCCAGCCAAAATCCGAACACCGGGGAGCTGTTTTTT.

V is TRBV7-2 and J is TRBJ2-1; D gene uncertain. The germline V gene has CDR1 SGHTA and CDR2 FQGNSA. Trimming took off 2 bases at V and 6 bases at J, with 14 bases between the two ends. The CDR3 covers 15 residues. CDR3 coding DNA: TGTGCCAGCAGCTTAAGAAATCAACAGCTCAATGAGCAGTTCTTC. This codes for CASSLRNQQLNEQFF.

V gene TRBV4-2 combines with J gene TRBJ1-4; D perhaps matches TRBD1 (6 bases). The CDR3 covers 13 residues. V was clipped by 3 bases and J by 8 bases, with 10 bases between them. In germline, CDR1 is LGHNA, CDR2 YNFKEQ. The CDR3 spells CASSQGQGEKLFF. The CDR3 DNA reads as TGTGCCAGCAGCCAGGGACAAGGCGAAAAACTGTTTTTT.

This sequence joins TRBV6-5 and TRBJ1-2; no clear D. Germline V gene data show CDR1 as MNHEY and CDR2 as SVGAGI. The CDR3 runs to 13 residues. V lost 7 bases to trimming and J lost 7 bases, with 16 bases between them. CDR3 protein: CASTPGRVRGYTF. CDR3 DNA: TGTGCCAGCACCCCGGGGAGGGTGCGTGGCTACACCTTC.

V gene TRBV14 combines with J gene TRBJ2-3; perhaps TRBD2 as D (6 bases). Trimming took off 0 bases at V and 2 bases at J, with 12 bases between the two ends. The CDR3 length is 16 residues. Germline V lookup: CDR1 SGHDN, CDR2 FVKESK. CDR3 in DNA: TGTGCCAGCAGCCAAGAAGGAGGGCCCGCCACAGATACGCAGTATTTT. It encodes CASSQEGGPATDTQYF.

Only a few counts were recorded for this clone. The genes are TRBV5-4 and TRBJ2-5, with TRBD2 matching over 8 bases. Looked up from germline, CDR1 is SGHNT and CDR2 is YYREEE (reference sequence). The V and J ends lost 4 bases and 5 bases, in that order; junction bases with no gene match: 7. This CDR3 contains 14 residues. The CDR3 DNA reads TGTGCCAGCAGCGCGAGCGGGAGAGAGGAGACCCAGTACTTC. Its translation: CASSASGREETQYF.

This clone appeared a single time. This rearrangement joins TRBV10-2 to TRBJ2-7, with 9 positions matching TRBD2. The CDR3 runs to 16 residues. Trimming at V came to 5 bases and at J to 0 bases, leaving 8 bases not matched to a gene. Germline assignment: CDR1 WSHSY and CDR2 SAAADI. The CDR3 bases are TGCGCCAGCAGTAACATAGCGGGGGACTCCTCCTACGAGCAGTACTTC. Its translation is CASSNIAGDSSYEQYF.

J is TRBJ2-3 and V is TRBV30, with no clear D. Looked up from germline, CDR1 is GTSNPN and CDR2 is SVGIG (reference sequence). The length of the CDR3 is 12 residues. The V gene lost 2 bases and the J gene lost 12 bases, with 15 bases spanning the gap. The CDR3 is CAWSPLVGPQYF. The CDR3 DNA sequence: TGTGCCTGGAGTCCCCTGGTTGGCCCCCAGTATTTT.